One sample yielded the 10 T cell receptor beta chains listed below, sequenced in a study of blood T cell repertoires in COVID-19. Method: immunoSEQ multiplex PCR; TCRdb's copy keeps in-frame clones and lacks some. The top ten hold under 5.5% of the sample, which has about 77,000 clones, 80% seen once. Sequenced: peripheral blood. These receptors were collected from a woman in her 70s with acute or convalescent COVID-19.

The chain combines TRBV4-2 with TRBJ2-7, with D unresolved. The CDR3 consists of 15 residues. Germline values: CDR1 LGHNA, CDR2 YNFKEQ. Trimming took 4 bases from V and 3 from J, leaving 16 bases between them. The CDR3 sequence: CASSPSWADDYEQYF. The CDR3 bases are TGTGCCAGCAGCCCCAGCTGGGCTGATGACTACGAGCAGTACTTC.

The V gene is TRBV19, the J gene TRBJ1-5; 7 positions match TRBD1. The CDR3 consists of 12 residues. In germline, CDR1 is LNHDA, CDR2 SQIVND (reference sequence). V dropped 7 bases and J dropped 8; count of bases not matched to a gene: 5. CDR3 protein: CASKQGREPQHF. In nucleotides, the CDR3 is TGTGCCAGTAAACAGGGGCGCGAGCCCCAGCATTTT.

The J gene is TRBJ2-1, the V gene TRBV7-3; D is possibly TRBD1 (5 bases). V was pared by 5 bases and J by 4 bases, with 9 bases between. The CDR3 totals 13 residues. The germline V gene has CDR1 SGHTA and CDR2 FQGTGA. The CDR3 region has the DNA TGTGCCAGCAGCGACGACAGTTACAATGAGCAGTTCTTC. Its translation is CASSDDSYNEQFF.

V gene TRBV5-4 combines with J gene TRBJ1-2, with 8 bases aligning to TRBD1. Germline lookup yields CDR1 SGHNT and CDR2 YYREEE (reference sequence). The V segment lost 0 bases and the J segment 2 bases; nucleotides outside the gene matches: 12. The CDR3 is 18 residues long. The CDR3 loop reads CASSLEFARTGTNYGYTF. The DNA for the CDR3 is TGTGCCAGCAGCTTGGAATTCGCGAGGACAGGGACAAACTATGGCTACACCTTC.

The CDR3 DNA reads TGTGCCAGCAGTATTCTAATCTACGAGCAGTACTTC. It yields the protein CASSILIYEQYF. V is TRBV12-3 or TRBV12-4 and J is TRBJ2-7; D uncertain. CDR3 length: 12 residues. The ends were cut back, 5 bases at V and 3 bases at J, with 8 bases in the middle.

The rearrangement uses TRBV19 and TRBJ2-5, with D possibly TRBD1 on 5 matching bases. The V gene's germline CDR1 is LNHDA and CDR2 SQIVND (reference sequence). Trimming left V 3 bases short and J 1 base short, with 6 bases between. This CDR3 has 13 residues. CDR3 residues: CASSITGQETQYF. The CDR3 DNA sequence: TGTGCCAGTAGTATTACAGGCCAAGAGACCCAGTACTTC. Supplemented by reference TRBV19 and TRBJ2-5, the full variable domain reads DGGITQSPKYLFRKEGQNVTLSCEQNLNHDAMYWYRQDPGQGLRLIYYSQIVNDFQKGDIAEGYSVSREKKESFPLTVTSAQKNPTAFYLCASSITGQETQYFGPGTRLLVL.

The CDR3 sequence is CATSREGRGWNTEAFF. The CDR3 bases are TGTGCCACCAGCAGAGAGGGCAGGGGGTGGAACACTGAAGCTTTCTTT. This rearrangement joins TRBV15 to TRBJ1-1, with TRBD1 matching over 7 bases. CDR1 is LNHNV, CDR2 YYDKDF, per germline (reference sequence). V lost 0 bases, J lost 1 base, and 5 bases stayed unmatched. This CDR3 is built from 16 residues.

The chain links TRBV7-2 to TRBJ2-1; 10 positions match TRBD1. The germline gives CDR1 SGHTA, CDR2 FQGNSA. The CDR3 runs to 15 residues. V lost 5 bases and J lost 7; bases outside the gene matches: 8. CDR3 loop: CASSVRQGAWNEQFF. The CDR3 DNA reads as TGTGCCAGCAGCGTCCGACAGGGGGCGTGGAATGAGCAGTTCTTC.

This rearrangement joins TRBV6-2 or TRBV6-3 to TRBJ1-5; D gene unclear. CDR3 length equals 12 residues. Trimming removed 4 bases at V and 9 bases at J, with 10 bases between. Germline lookup yields CDR1 MNHEY and CDR2 SVGEGT. The CDR3 loop is CASSSALRPQHF. CDR3 nucleotide sequence: TGTGCCAGCAGTTCTGCGCTACGGCCCCAGCATTTT.

This clone came up a few times. The CDR3 coding sequence is TGTGCCAGTAGTATAGCGCGAGGGACAGGGTCCTACGAGCAGTACTTC. Its translation is CASSIARGTGSYEQYF. The chain combines TRBV19 with TRBJ2-7, with 9 bases that match TRBD1. This CDR3 comprises 16 residues. V shed 1 base, J shed 1 base, and the junction held 5 bases outside the gene matches. From germline, CDR1 is LNHDA and CDR2 SQIVND (reference sequence).